Each of the 4 T cell receptor beta chains below was sequenced from the same sample in a study of shared clonotypes between healthy human individuals. TCRdb's copy holds only in-frame clones and misses some; the assay was immunoSEQ multiplex PCR. The repertoire has 2.3 million or so clones, more than 85% of them found once; the top ten carry under 0.45%. Sequencing was performed on naive CD4+ T cells from PBMCs. Regarding subset: CD45RA+ positively selected. The source is a man aged 18 to 29 in good health. Some clones in this sample may be carry-over from other donors' samples.

V is TRBV9 and J is TRBJ2-3; D remains ambiguous. Trimming took 0 bases from V and 6 from J, leaving 11 bases between them. This CDR3 is built from 14 residues. The germline V gene encodes CDR1 SGDLS and CDR2 YYNGEE. This CDR3 is CASSVGSSLDTQYF. CDR3 nucleotide sequence: TGTGCCAGCAGCGTAGGTAGTAGTCTCGATACGCAGTATTTT.

The genes are TRBV4-2 and TRBJ2-3, with 8 bases aligning to TRBD2. V trimming: 0 bases; J trimming: 0 bases; junction bases outside the gene matches: 5. This CDR3 region has 17 residues. Germline values: CDR1 LGHNA, CDR2 YNFKEQ. The CDR3 DNA follows: TGTGCCAGCAGCCAAGACCCAACTAGCGGAAGCACAGATACGCAGTATTTT. This sequence encodes CASSQDPTSGSTDTQYF.

This clone was picked up one time. The V gene is TRBV27, the J gene TRBJ2-1; the match to TRBD1 covers 7 bases. CDR3 size: 14 residues. Germline V gene lookup returns CDR1 MNHEY and CDR2 SMNVEV (reference sequence). V was clipped by 1 base and J by 6 bases; unmatched bases: 3. CDR3 amino acids: CASSLWGTVNEQFF. The CDR3, as DNA: TGTGCCAGCAGTTTATGGGGGACAGTCAATGAGCAGTTCTTC.

The chain employs TRBV7-8 and TRBJ2-7; the match to TRBD2 covers 11 bases. The germline V gene encodes CDR1 SGHVS and CDR2 FQNEAQ. The CDR3 is made up of 18 amino acids. V was pared by 5 bases and J by 5 bases, with 17 bases of the junction left unmatched. CDR3 in DNA: TGTGCCAGCAGCCTAGGAATGGAGCTAGCGGGAGGAGGTGACGAGCAGTACTTC. It encodes CASSLGMELAGGGDEQYF.